One and the same sample provided the 27 T cell receptor beta chains below, sequenced in a study of cytomegalovirus exposure and HLA in healthy donors. PCR used 60 Vbeta primers and 13 Jbeta primers. This table comes from immunoSEQ multiplex PCR, and its TCRdb copy is limited to in-frame clones, with some not included. Of roughly 120,000 clones listed, about 80% are singletons. Specimen: PBMCs. The receptor set was obtained from a human donor in good health.

The chain couples TRBV29-1 to TRBJ2-7, with TRBD1 matching 11 bases. This CDR3 is 14 amino acids long. The germline V gene has CDR1 SQVTM and CDR2 ANQGSEA. V dropped 7 bases and J dropped 2; count of bases not matched to a gene: 7. CDR3 in DNA: TGCAGCGCCGGGGTGGGACAGGGGGCCTACGAGCAGTACTTC. Its protein product is CSAGVGQGAYEQYF.

The gene calls are TRBV7-2 and TRBJ1-5; 10 positions agree with TRBD1. Germline loops: CDR1 SGHTA, CDR2 FQGNSA. This CDR3 has 19 residues. Germline trimming cut 1 base from V and 2 bases from J; bases unmatched to any gene: 11. The CDR3 loop reads CASSLVWDRGFPGNQPQHF. The DNA for the CDR3 is TGTGCCAGCAGCTTAGTTTGGGACAGGGGATTTCCGGGCAATCAGCCCCAGCATTTT. The full variable domain, rest sourced from reference TRBV7-2 and TRBJ1-5, is GAGVSQSPSNKVTEKGKDVELRCDPISGHTALYWYRQSLGQGLEFLIYFQGNSAPDKSGLPSDRFSAERTGGSVSTLTIQRTQQEDSAVYLCASSLVWDRGFPGNQPQHFGDGTRLSIL.

The V gene is TRBV10-3, the J gene TRBJ1-1; TRBD1 matches at 9 bases. CDR1 and CDR2 (germline): ENHRY, SYGVKD. V lost 7 bases, J lost 5 bases, and 5 bases stayed unmatched. The CDR3 length is 13 residues. CDR3 nucleotides: TGTGCCATCAATTATGGACAGGGGACTGAAGCTTTCTTT. Encoded protein: CAINYGQGTEAFF.

V usage is TRBV4-2 and J usage is TRBJ2-1; TRBD2 aligns across 8 bases. Germline loops: CDR1 LGHNA, CDR2 YNFKEQ. The CDR3 spans 17 residues. V was clipped by 1 base and J by 4 bases; unmatched bases: 9. For the CDR3, the DNA is TGTGCCAGCAGCCAAGTTAACGGGGGGGCTCTTTACAATGAGCAGTTCTTC. This encodes CASSQVNGGALYNEQFF.

In its sample, this clone was seen once. The V gene is TRBV21-1, the J gene TRBJ1-1. TRBV21-1 is termed a pseudogene. This CDR3 is built from 15 residues. Here the CDR3 reads CASSKVELMNTEAFF. Written as DNA, the CDR3 is TGTGCCAGCAGCAAAGTTGAGCTAATGAACACTGAAGCTTTCTTT.

The chain links TRBV6-4 to TRBJ1-1; D is perhaps TRBD1 (6 bases). The germline V gene encodes CDR1 MRHNA and CDR2 SNTAGT. This CDR3 contains 14 residues. Trimming shortened V by 9 bases and J by 4 bases, and 18 bases separated the two germline ends. In DNA form, the CDR3 reads TGTGCCAGACGGGACAAAGAGCGAGGCACTGAAGCTTTCTTT. The encoded protein is CARRDKERGTEAFF.

This chain joins TRBV5-6 and TRBJ1-1; tentative D call: TRBD1 (6 bases). The V and J ends lost 4 bases and 7 bases respectively, with 11 bases between them. Germline CDR1 reads SGHDT; CDR2 reads YYEEEE. The CDR3 sequence is 12 residues long. In DNA, the CDR3 is TGTGCCAGCAGCCTGGACAGAGATGAAGCTTTCTTT. It translates to CASSLDRDEAFF.

The chain is built from TRBV28 and TRBJ1-5; D is unclear. The germline V and J ends were trimmed by 9 bases and 0 bases, with 18 bases remaining between them. Germline V gene lookup returns CDR1 MDHEN and CDR2 SYDVKM. The CDR3 length is 16 residues. This CDR3 is CASLTSSVNSNQPQHF. The CDR3 bases are TGTGCCAGTCTCACTTCGTCGGTTAATAGCAATCAGCCCCAGCATTTT.

The V call is TRBV15, the J call TRBJ2-3; 9 bases map to TRBD2. Germline CDR1 is LNHNV and CDR2 is YYDKDF (reference sequence). This CDR3 region has 15 residues. With V trimmed by 4 bases and J by 2 bases, 4 bases remained unmatched. The CDR3 loop is CATSTRLADTDTQYF. The CDR3 bases are TGTGCCACCAGCACCCGACTAGCGGACACAGATACGCAGTATTTT.

The CDR3 is CASSPPNEQYF. CDR3 nucleotides: TGTGCCAGCAGCCCCCCGAACGAGCAGTACTTC. This rearrangement joins TRBV7-8 to TRBJ2-5; D unclear. The DNA matches TRBJ2-7 better at its end, which makes the J call doubtful. This CDR3 comprises 11 residues. The germline V gene has CDR1 SGHVS and CDR2 FQNEAQ.

The CDR3 is CASSSTGTVSYEQYF. CDR3 in DNA: TGTGCCAGCAGCTCTACAGGGACGGTTTCTTACGAGCAGTACTTC. The chain carries TRBV11-2 and TRBJ2-7, with D perhaps matching TRBD1 (6 bases). The CDR3 runs 15 residues. The germline V and J ends were trimmed by 4 bases and 4 bases, with 17 bases remaining between them. Germline CDR1 is SGHAT and CDR2 is FQNNGV. Looking up the rest from reference TRBV11-2 and TRBJ2-7 gives the full variable domain: EAGVAQSPRYKIIEKRQSVAFWCNPISGHATLYWYQQILGQGPKLLIQFQNNGVVDDSQLPKDRFSAERLKGVDSTLKIQPAKLEDSAVYLCASSSTGTVSYEQYFGPGTRLTVT.

The genes are TRBV5-6 and TRBJ2-4; TRBD1 might be the D (7 bases). Germline assignment: CDR1 SGHDT and CDR2 YYEEEE. V lost 0 bases to trimming and J lost 12 bases, with 16 bases between them. The CDR3 spans 14 residues. This CDR3 reads CASSLAGAGGTQYF. CDR3 nucleotide sequence: TGTGCCAGCAGCTTGGCCGGGGCAGGGGGGACTCAGTACTTC.

This clone was observed a handful of times. The rearrangement joins TRBV5-1 to TRBJ1-1; the D gene is possibly TRBD1 (6 bases). From germline, CDR1 is SGHRS and CDR2 YFSETQ. CDR3 length equals 13 residues. Trimming stripped 0 bases from V and 5 bases from J, with 8 bases between. CDR3 sequence (DNA): TGCGCCAGCAGCTTGGAGGGGGTTACTGAAGCTTTCTTT. Protein sequence: CASSLEGVTEAFF.

The chain is built from TRBV5-1 and TRBJ2-5; 10 bases match TRBD2. Germline lookup yields CDR1 SGHRS and CDR2 YFSETQ. CDR3 length: 19 amino acids. V shed 0 bases and J 2 bases; nucleotides not matched to a gene: 13. CDR3 sequence reads: CASSLAVQRGGRWQETQYF. The DNA for the CDR3 is TGCGCCAGCAGCTTGGCCGTGCAGCGGGGGGGCCGATGGCAAGAGACCCAGTACTTC.

The chain combines TRBV7-2 with TRBJ2-1; D gene unclear. Trimming took off 5 bases at V and 0 bases at J, with 5 bases between the two ends. The CDR3 covers 13 residues. Per the germline V gene, CDR1 is SGHTA and CDR2 is FQGNSA. CDR3 coding DNA: TGTGCCAGCAGCCCCTCCTCCTACAATGAGCAGTTCTTC. Translating it yields CASSPSSYNEQFF.

The rearrangement links TRBV21-1 to TRBJ2-7; the DNA was not compared with TRBD2, the D call given in the table. TRBV21-1 is a pseudogene segment. The CDR3 sequence is 16 residues long. This CDR3 reads CASSKARSDFSYEQYF. The CDR3 DNA is TGTGCCAGCAGCAAGGCCCGATCCGACTTCTCCTACGAGCAGTACTTC.

V gene TRBV11-2 combines with J gene TRBJ2-5; D gene ambiguous. The CDR3 runs to 15 residues. Germline V CDR1 and CDR2: SGHAT, FQNNGV. Trimming left V 2 bases short and J 4 bases short, with 14 bases between. The CDR3 here is CASSLISRQIETQYF. CDR3 sequence (DNA): TGTGCCAGCAGCTTAATCAGTAGACAAATAGAGACCCAGTACTTC.

Turning to this clone: Additional DNA sequences in this sample encode the identical CDR3. V gene TRBV6-5 combines with J gene TRBJ1-2; 9 positions agree with TRBD1. From germline, CDR1 is MNHEY and CDR2 SVGAGI. The junction had 5 bases not matched to a gene; V was cut back by 6 bases and J by 3 bases. The CDR3 is 14 amino acids. CDR3 amino acids: CASSRTGADYGYTF. The CDR3 bases are TGTGCCAGCAGCCGGACAGGGGCCGACTATGGCTACACCTTC.

The chain joins TRBV4-2 to TRBJ1-3; D not certain. The germline CDR1 and CDR2 sequences are LGHNA and YNFKEQ. V was trimmed by 5 bases and J by 0 bases, leaving 11 bases between them. The CDR3 consists of 15 residues. In nucleotides, the CDR3 is TGTGCCAGCAGCTCCTACCGAATCTCTGGAAACACCATATATTTT. Protein: CASSSYRISGNTIYF.

V usage is TRBV2 and J usage is TRBJ2-6; a weak D match, TRBD1 (6 bases). Germline CDR1 SNHLY, CDR2 FYNNEI. Trimming removed 4 bases from V and 2 bases from J, with 12 bases in between. CDR3 size: 16 residues. DNA of the CDR3: TGTGCCAGCAGTGGGGACACGGGAACTGGGGCCAACGTCCTGACTTTC. Translation: CASSGDTGTGANVLTF.

The chain combines TRBV6-1 with TRBJ2-7, with a weak D call TRBD1 (6 bases). The CDR3 extends over 13 amino acids. From germline, CDR1 is MNHNS and CDR2 SASEGT. V was cut by 7 bases and J by 3 bases, with 13 bases left in between. Here the CDR3 reads CASIQGDRYEQYF. DNA for the CDR3: TGTGCCAGCATACAGGGAGATCGCTACGAGCAGTACTTC.

The rearrangement uses TRBV5-6 and TRBJ2-7; D is perhaps TRBD2 (6 bases). CDR3 length: 14 amino acids. Trimming took off 3 bases at V and 4 bases at J, with 14 bases between the two ends. In germline, CDR1 is SGHDT, CDR2 YYEEEE. This chain's CDR3 is CASSSWDGGYEQYF. The DNA of the CDR3 is TGTGCCAGCAGCTCTTGGGACGGGGGATACGAGCAGTACTTC.

V gene TRBV15 combines with J gene TRBJ2-3; D unclear. CDR1 is LNHNV, CDR2 YYDKDF, per germline (reference sequence). V lost 5 bases, J lost 3 bases, and 6 bases lay in between. The CDR3 has 12 amino acids. This CDR3 is CATSASTDTQYF. The CDR3 bases are TGTGCCACCAGCGCCAGTACAGATACGCAGTATTTT.

The chain has TRBV10-3 and TRBJ2-3; TRBD1 might be the D (5 bases). The CDR3 spans 14 residues. The V gene lost 10 bases and the J gene lost 0 bases, with 14 bases spanning the gap. The germline V gene has CDR1 ENHRY and CDR2 SYGVKD. CDR3 protein: CANKGAFSTDTQYF. The CDR3 DNA reads as TGTGCCAACAAAGGGGCATTTAGCACAGATACGCAGTATTTT.

This clone was counted a few times. The V call is TRBV5-8, the J call TRBJ2-3, with a possible D match to TRBD2 (5 bases). This CDR3 comprises 9 residues. Germline V gene lookup returns CDR1 SGHTS and CDR2 YDEGEE. V lost 6 bases to trimming and J lost 11 bases, with 7 bases between them. CDR3 sequence (DNA): TGTGCCAGCACGGGATTGCAGTATTTT. As protein: CASTGLQYF.

This clone was recorded once. The rearrangement joins TRBV2 to TRBJ2-6, with 9 nucleotides matching TRBD1. The trim removed 11 bases at V and 0 bases at J, leaving 5 bases unmatched. CDR1 SNHLY and CDR2 FYNNEI come from the germline V gene. This CDR3 spans 15 amino acids. CDR3 sequence reads: CAVSTGGSGANVLTF. The CDR3 bases are TGTGCCGTTTCGACAGGGGGCTCTGGGGCCAACGTCCTGACTTTC.

The chain joins TRBV28 to TRBJ1-2, with 8 bases identical to TRBD1. The CDR3 is 12 residues long. The V and J ends lost 7 bases and 3 bases, in that order; junction bases with no gene match: 1. Germline lookup yields CDR1 MDHEN and CDR2 SYDVKM. The CDR3 reads CASTGGDYGYTF. DNA for the CDR3: TGTGCCAGCACAGGGGGCGACTATGGCTACACCTTC.